This T cell receptor beta chain appears in the sequencing data of a study of blood T cell repertoires in COVID-19. Only in-frame clones appear in the TCRdb table, and some are missing; sequencing was by immunoSEQ multiplex PCR. Of 350,000 to 450,000 clones in the sample, about 90% are singletons; the top ten hold 1.9%. This CDR3 has 13 amino acids. Trimming shortened V by 4 bases and J by 6 bases, and 10 bases separated the two germline ends. Per germline, CDR1 MNHEY and CDR2 SMNVEV (reference sequence). In terms of age and location, participants ranged from roughly 18 to 95 years and lived in about 25 US areas.

The chain links TRBV27 to TRBJ2-1, with a tentative D call TRBD2 (5 bases). The TCR originated in a man between 40 and 49 years old in a cohort exposed to, infected with or recovered from COVID-19 (not recorded which). Sequencing was carried out using PBMCs or T cells enriched from blood (not recorded which). The CDR3 loop is CASSSGWGNEQFF. DNA for the CDR3: TGTGCCAGCAGTTCGGGGTGGGGCAATGAGCAGTTCTTC.